Below, one T cell receptor beta chain is given with its context. The authors' processing: Using reference gene primer amplification, nucleated cell counts were estimated. Sequencing was performed with immunoSEQ multiplex PCR; in TCRdb, only in-frame clones are kept and a portion is missing. The DNA was the basis for D and trimming; V, J and clone size are from that table. The sample includes under 200,000 clones, about 74% of them seen just once. The record originates from a study of blood T cell repertoires in COVID-19. Looking at the study overall: The samples span acute and convalescent COVID-19 from the United States, Italy and Spain. The cDNA or gDNA used as material had been derived from T cells, B-cell-depleted T cells, or PBMCs.

Germline V lookup: CDR1 MDHEN, CDR2 SYDVKM. CDR3 size: 15 residues. Trimming cost V 5 bases and J 7 bases, with 17 bases left between them. V is TRBV28 and J is TRBJ2-2, with a weak D call TRBD1 (5 bases). This clonotype originated in a woman older than 75 with acute or convalescent COVID-19. The sequenced sample consisted of peripheral blood. CDR3 sequence reads: CASSLRQNWFGELFF. DNA of the CDR3: TGTGCCAGCAGTCTCAGACAGAACTGGTTCGGGGAGCTGTTTTTT.